The present T cell receptor beta chain was sequenced within a study of T cell responses to AZD1222 COVID-19 vaccine. TCRdb's copy holds only in-frame clones and misses some; the assay was immunoSEQ multiplex PCR. The sample consists of approximately 170,000 clones, approximately 94% of them appearing once. CDR3 length equals 14 residues. Germline assignment: CDR1 SGHVS and CDR2 FNYEAQ. Germline trimming cut 3 bases from V and 4 bases from J; bases unmatched to any gene: 4. The receptor's source is an adult who received the AZD1222 COVID-19 vaccine. The V gene is TRBV7-6, the J gene TRBJ2-3, with TRBD1 matching over 7 bases. This specimen consisted of peripheral blood, obtained 28 days after the second AZD1222 dose. CDR3 in DNA: TGTGCCAGCAGCTTGGTGGACAGGCCAGATACGCAGTATTTT. This codes for CASSLVDRPDTQYF. The variable domain in full, completed from reference TRBV7-6 and TRBJ2-3, reads GAGVSQSPRYKVTKRGQDVALRCDPISGHVSLYWYRQALGQGPEFLTYFNYEAQQDKSGLPNDRFSAERPEGSISTLTIQRTEQRDSAMYRCASSLVDRPDTQYFGPGTRLTVL.